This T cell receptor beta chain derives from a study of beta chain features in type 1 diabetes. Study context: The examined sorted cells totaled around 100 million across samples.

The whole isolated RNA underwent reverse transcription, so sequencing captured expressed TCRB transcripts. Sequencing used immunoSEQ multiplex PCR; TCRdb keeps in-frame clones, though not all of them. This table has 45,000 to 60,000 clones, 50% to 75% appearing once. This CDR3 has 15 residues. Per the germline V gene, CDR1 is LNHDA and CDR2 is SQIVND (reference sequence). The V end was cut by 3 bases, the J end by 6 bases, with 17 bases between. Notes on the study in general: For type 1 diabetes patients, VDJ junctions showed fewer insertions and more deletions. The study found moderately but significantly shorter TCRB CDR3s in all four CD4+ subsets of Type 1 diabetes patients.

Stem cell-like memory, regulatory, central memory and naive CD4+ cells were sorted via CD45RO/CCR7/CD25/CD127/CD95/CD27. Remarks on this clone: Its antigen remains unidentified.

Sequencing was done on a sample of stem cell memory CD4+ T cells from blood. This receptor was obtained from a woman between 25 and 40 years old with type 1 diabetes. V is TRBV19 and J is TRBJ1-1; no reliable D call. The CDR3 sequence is CASSIGAEAWPEAFF. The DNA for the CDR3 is TGTGCCAGTAGTATCGGAGCGGAAGCATGGCCTGAAGCTTTCTTT.